Many counts were recorded for the clone carrying this T cell receptor (beta chain). No antigen is known for it. Profiling relied on immunoSEQ multiplex PCR, and the TCRdb table lists in-frame clones only, not all of them. The sample lists approximately 230,000 clones, about 90% occurring once. This entry comes from a study of cytomegalovirus exposure and HLA in healthy donors. At the level of the study: The 120 validation repertoires, a later analysis reported, used the same platform as the approximately 670 repertoires from the first cohort.

Study observations and caveats: Subsequent analysis showed first-cohort TCR clusters tending to co-occur in roughly 130 validation repertoires. The authors listed about 170 TCR beta chains as cytomegalovirus-associated.

The TCR originated in a young man in good health and CMV-seropositive. Sequenced input: PBMCs.

The CDR3 DNA follows: TGTGCCAGCAGCCAAGATCCAGCGACCTCCCTAGGCGAGCAGTACTTC. Translating gives CASSQDPATSLGEQYF. The V gene is TRBV4-2, the J gene TRBJ2-7, with D unresolved. Per germline, CDR1 LGHNA and CDR2 YNFKEQ. The V end was cut by 0 bases, the J end by 6 bases, with 18 bases between. The CDR3 loop spans 16 amino acids.